This T cell receptor (beta chain) was captured in a study of blood T cell repertoires in COVID-19. Study as a whole: There were acute and convalescent COVID-19 samples, and they came from the United States, Italy and Spain. T cells, B-cell-depleted T cells, or PBMCs supplied cDNA or gDNA.

The CDR3 contains 16 residues. Trimming took off 0 bases at V and 7 bases at J, with 16 bases between the two ends. Germline loops: CDR1 LGHDT, CDR2 YNNKEL (reference sequence). Per the study methods: For nucleated cells, counts were estimated from reference gene primer amplification. This table comes from immunoSEQ multiplex PCR, and its TCRdb copy is limited to in-frame clones, with some not included. That table furnishes V, J and clone size, whereas the DNA furnished D and trimming. The sample has around 72,000 clones; roughly 86% are singletons. The sequence was collected from a man aged 50 to 59 with acute or convalescent COVID-19. Sequenced sample: peripheral blood. V and J are TRBV3-1 (or the pseudogene TRBV3-2) and TRBJ2-1; D unresolved. The CDR3 DNA reads TGTGCCAGCAGCCAAGATACACAGATTTTTGTTAATGAGCAGTTCTTC. Amino acids: CASSQDTQIFVNEQFF.